This TCR beta chain was observed in a study of CD8+CD57+ T cells in acquired aplastic anemia. As for the study in general: Around 3.2 ug was the average amount of DNA from sorted CD4+ and CD8+ cells.

CDR3 and TCR beta VDJ profiling relied on genomic DNA as the template. Using its own MiXCR run on the reads, TCRdb lists one record per CDR3 protein. The sample includes 150,000 to 200,000 distinct CDR3 sequences, around 43% of them seen just once. Study-level points and caveats: Levels of CD8+ Simpson's diversity were not significantly distinct in patients versus controls. Comparison of patients with controls identified about 27 shared CD8+ CDR3 sequences.

By flow cytometry, patients selected for sequencing had shown an expansion of CD8+CD57+ cells. CDR1 and CDR2 from the germline V gene are MGHDK and SYGVNS. This CDR3 is 15 amino acids long. V dropped 1 base and J dropped 11 bases, with 21 bases sitting between them. Notes on this clonotype: Its antigen is not identified.

This chain connects TRBV25-1 to TRBJ2-7; D possibly corresponds to TRBD1 (5 bases). Sequenced sample: sorted CD4+, CD8+, or CD8+CD57+ T cells (not recorded which) from PBMCs. This clonotype was sampled from a human donor with aplastic anemia. CDR3 in DNA: TGTGCCAGCAGTGAATCCGACAGAACCCCCCTCCGAGAGTACTTC. This sequence encodes CASSESDRTPLREYF.